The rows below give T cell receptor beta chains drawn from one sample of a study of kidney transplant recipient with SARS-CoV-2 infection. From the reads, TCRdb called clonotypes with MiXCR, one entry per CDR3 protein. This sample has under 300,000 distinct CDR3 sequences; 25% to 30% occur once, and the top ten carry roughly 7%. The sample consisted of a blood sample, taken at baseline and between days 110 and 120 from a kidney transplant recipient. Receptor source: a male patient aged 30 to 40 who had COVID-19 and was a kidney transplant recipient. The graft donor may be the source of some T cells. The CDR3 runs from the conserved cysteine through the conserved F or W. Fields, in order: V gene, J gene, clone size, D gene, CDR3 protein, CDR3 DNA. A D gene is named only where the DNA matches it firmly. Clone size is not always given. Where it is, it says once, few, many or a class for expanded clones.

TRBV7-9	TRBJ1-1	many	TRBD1	CASSRGQMNTEAFF	TGTGCCAGCAGCCGGGGACAGATGAACACTGAAGCTTTCTTT
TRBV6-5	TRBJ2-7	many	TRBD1	CASDGQGSSYEQYF	TGTGCCAGCGATGGACAGGGAAGCTCCTACGAGCAGTACTTC
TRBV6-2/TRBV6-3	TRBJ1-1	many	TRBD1	CATGGDRGNTEAFF	TGTGCCACCGGTGGGGACAGGGGGAACACTGAAGCTTTCTTT
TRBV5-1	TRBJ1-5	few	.	CASSLEGTGSNQPQHF	TGCGCCAGCAGCTTGGAAGGTACAGGTAGCAATCAGCCCCAGCATTTT
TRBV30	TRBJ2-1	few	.	CAWSARGIASSEQFF	TGTGCCTGGAGTGCCCGGGGGATAGCTAGTTCTGAGCAGTTCTTC
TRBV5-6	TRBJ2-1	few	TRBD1	CASSRDRGQIFF	TGTGCCAGCAGCCGCGACAGGGGGCAGATATTCTTC
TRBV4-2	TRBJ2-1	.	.	CASSQDIGGGARGEQFF	TGTGCCAGCAGCCAAGATATAGGGGGGGGGGCCCGTGGTGAGCAGTTCTTC
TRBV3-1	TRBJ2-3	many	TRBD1	CASSRSGGGDTQYF	TGTGCCAGCAGCCGGTCAGGGGGCGGAGATACGCAGTATTTT
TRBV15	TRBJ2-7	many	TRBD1	CATSRVVTGGANEQYF	TGTGCCACCAGCAGAGTCGTGACAGGGGGCGCGAACGAGCAGTACTTC
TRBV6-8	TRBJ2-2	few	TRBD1	CASRTGDVTGELFF	TGTGCCAGCAGAACAGGGGACGTCACCGGGGAGCTGTTTTTT
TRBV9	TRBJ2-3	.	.	CASSIRGEPSTDTQYF	TGTGCCAGCAGCATTAGGGGGGAACCTAGCACAGATACGCAGTATTTT
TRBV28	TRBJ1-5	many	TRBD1	CASSSQRTGANQPQHF	TGTGCCAGCAGTTCTCAACGGACAGGGGCAAATCAGCCCCAGCATTTT
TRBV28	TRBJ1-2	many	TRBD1	CASIIPGTGGGYTF	TGTGCCAGCATCATTCCCGGGACAGGGGGTGGCTACACCTTC